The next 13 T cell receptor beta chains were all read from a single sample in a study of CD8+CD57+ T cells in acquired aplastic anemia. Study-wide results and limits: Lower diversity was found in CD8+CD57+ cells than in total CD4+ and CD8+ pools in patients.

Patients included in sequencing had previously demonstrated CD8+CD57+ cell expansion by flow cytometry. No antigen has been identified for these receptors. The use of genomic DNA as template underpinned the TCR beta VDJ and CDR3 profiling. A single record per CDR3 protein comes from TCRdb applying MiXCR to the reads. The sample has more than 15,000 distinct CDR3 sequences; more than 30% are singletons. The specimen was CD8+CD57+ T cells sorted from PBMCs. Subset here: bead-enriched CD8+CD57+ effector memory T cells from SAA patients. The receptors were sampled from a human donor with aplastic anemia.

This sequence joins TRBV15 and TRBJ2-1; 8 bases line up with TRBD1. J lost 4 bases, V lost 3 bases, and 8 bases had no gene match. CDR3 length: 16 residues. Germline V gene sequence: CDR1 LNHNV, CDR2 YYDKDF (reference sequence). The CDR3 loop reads CATSSSDRGSYNEQFF. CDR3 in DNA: TGTGCCACCAGCAGCTCCGACAGGGGTTCATACAATGAGCAGTTCTTC.

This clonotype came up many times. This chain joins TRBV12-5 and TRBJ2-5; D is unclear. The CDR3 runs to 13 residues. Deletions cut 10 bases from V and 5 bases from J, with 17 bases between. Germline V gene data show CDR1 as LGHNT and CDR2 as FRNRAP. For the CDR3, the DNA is TGTGCTATGCAAGAAAACGACGGGGAGACCCAGTACTTC. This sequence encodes CAMQENDGETQYF.

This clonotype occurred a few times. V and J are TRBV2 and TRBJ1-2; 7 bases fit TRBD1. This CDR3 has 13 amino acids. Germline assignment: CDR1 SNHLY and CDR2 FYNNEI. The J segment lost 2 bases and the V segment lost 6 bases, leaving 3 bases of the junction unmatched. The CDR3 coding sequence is TGTGCCAGCAGGCAACAGGGGAACTATGGCTACACCTTC. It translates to CASRQQGNYGYTF.

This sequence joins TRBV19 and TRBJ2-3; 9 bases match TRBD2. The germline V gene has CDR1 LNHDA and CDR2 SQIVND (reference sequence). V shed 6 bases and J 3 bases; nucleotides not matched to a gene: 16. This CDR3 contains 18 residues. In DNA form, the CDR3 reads TGTGCCAGTAGAGGGGTCTTTAGCGGGAGTGGTGGGACAGATACGCAGTATTTT. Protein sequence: CASRGVFSGSGGTDTQYF.

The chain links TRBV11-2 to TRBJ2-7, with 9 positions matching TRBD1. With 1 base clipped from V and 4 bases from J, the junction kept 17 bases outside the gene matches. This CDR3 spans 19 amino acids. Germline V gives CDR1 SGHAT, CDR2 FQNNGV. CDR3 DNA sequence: TGTGCCAGCAGCTTAGTAATCACAGGGGGCAAAGGCGTAGGATACGAGCAGTACGTC. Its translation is CASSLVITGGKGVGYEQYV.

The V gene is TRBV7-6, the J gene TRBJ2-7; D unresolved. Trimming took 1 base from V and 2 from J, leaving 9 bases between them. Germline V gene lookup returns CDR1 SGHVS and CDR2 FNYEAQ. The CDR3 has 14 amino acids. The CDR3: CASSLGAATYEQYF. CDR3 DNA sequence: TGTGCCAGCAGCTTAGGGGCAGCGACCTACGAGCAGTACTTC.

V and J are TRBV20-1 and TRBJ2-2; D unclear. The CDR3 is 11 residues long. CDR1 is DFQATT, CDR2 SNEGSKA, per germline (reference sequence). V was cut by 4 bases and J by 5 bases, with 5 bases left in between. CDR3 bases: TGCAGTGCTAAATCAACCGGGGAGCTGTTTTTT. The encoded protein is CSAKSTGELFF.

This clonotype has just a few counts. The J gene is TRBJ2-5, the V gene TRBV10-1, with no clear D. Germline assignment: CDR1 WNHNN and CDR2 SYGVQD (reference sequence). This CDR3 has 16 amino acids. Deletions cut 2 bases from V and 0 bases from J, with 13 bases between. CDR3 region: CASSEESRPYQETQYF. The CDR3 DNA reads TGCGCCAGCAGTGAGGAGTCGCGGCCGTACCAAGAGACCCAGTACTTC.

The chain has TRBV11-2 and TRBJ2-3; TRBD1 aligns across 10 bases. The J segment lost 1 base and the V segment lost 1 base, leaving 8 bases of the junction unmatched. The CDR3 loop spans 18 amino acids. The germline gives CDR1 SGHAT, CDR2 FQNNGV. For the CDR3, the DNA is TGTGCCAGCAGCTTAGTTGGGACAGGGGTTTTTGGCACAGATACGCAGTATTTT. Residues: CASSLVGTGVFGTDTQYF.

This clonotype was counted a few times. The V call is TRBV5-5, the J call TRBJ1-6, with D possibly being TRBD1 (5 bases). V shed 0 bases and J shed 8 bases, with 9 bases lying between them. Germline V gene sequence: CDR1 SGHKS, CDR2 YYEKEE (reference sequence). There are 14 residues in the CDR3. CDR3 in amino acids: CASSLVQGYSPLHF. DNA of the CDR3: TGTGCCAGCAGCTTGGTTCAGGGTTATTCACCCCTCCACTTT.

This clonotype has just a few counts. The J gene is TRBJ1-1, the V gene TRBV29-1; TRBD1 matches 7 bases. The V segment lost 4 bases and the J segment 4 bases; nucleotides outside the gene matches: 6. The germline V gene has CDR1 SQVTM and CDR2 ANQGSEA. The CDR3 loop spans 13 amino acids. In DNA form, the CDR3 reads TGCAGCGTTGGACAGGGCGGTGGCACTGAAGCTTTCTTT. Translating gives CSVGQGGGTEAFF.

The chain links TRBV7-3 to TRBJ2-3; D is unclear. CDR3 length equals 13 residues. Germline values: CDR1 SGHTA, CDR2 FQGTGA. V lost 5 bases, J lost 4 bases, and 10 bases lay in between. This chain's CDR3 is CASSDGLADTQYF. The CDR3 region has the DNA TGTGCCAGCAGCGATGGGTTAGCAGATACGCAGTATTTT.

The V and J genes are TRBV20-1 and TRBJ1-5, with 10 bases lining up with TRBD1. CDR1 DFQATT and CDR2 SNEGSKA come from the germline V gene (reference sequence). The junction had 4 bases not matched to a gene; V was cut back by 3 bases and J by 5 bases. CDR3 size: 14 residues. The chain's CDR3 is CSASGQGDYQPQHF. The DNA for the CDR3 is TGCAGTGCTAGCGGACAGGGGGATTATCAGCCCCAGCATTTT.